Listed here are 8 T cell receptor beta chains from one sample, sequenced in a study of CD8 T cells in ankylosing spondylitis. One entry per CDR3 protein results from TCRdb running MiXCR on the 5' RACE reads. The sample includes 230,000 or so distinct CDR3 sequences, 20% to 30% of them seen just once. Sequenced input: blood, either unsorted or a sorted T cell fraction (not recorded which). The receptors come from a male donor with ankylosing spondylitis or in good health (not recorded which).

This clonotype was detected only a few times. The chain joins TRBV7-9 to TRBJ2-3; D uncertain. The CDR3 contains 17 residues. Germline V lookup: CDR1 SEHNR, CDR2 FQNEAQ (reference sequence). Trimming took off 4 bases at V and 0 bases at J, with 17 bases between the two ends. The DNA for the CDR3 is TGTGCCAGCAGCTCCCCTGGGTCTCTAACTAGCACAGATACGCAGTATTTT. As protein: CASSSPGSLTSTDTQYF.

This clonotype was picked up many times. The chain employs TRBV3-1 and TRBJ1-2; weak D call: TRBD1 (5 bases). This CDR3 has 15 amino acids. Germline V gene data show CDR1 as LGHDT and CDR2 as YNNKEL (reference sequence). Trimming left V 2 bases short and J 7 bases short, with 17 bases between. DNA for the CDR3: TGTGCCAGCAGCCAAAGGTCGGGAGGGGTAGGTGGCTACACCTTC. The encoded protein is CASSQRSGGVGGYTF.

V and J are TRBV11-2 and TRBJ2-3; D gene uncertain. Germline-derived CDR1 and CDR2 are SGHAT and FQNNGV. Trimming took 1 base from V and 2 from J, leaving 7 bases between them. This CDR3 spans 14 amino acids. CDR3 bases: TGTGCCAGCAGCTTAGTTCTATACACAGATACGCAGTATTTT. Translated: CASSLVLYTDTQYF. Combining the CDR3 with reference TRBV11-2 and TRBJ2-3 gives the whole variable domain EAGVAQSPRYKIIEKRQSVAFWCNPISGHATLYWYQQILGQGPKLLIQFQNNGVVDDSQLPKDRFSAERLKGVDSTLKIQPAKLEDSAVYLCASSLVLYTDTQYFGPGTRLTVL.

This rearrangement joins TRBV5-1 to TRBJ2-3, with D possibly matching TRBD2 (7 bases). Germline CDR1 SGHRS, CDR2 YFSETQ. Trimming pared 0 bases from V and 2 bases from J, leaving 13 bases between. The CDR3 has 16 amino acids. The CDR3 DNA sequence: TGCGCCAGCAGCTTGGGCGGGGGACACTACACAGATACGCAGTATTTT. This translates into CASSLGGGHYTDTQYF.

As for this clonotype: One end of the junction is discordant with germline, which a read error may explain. CDR3 nucleotide sequence: TGCTGTGCTAGAGATGGACGTTCGGGAAATTGGGGTGGCTACACCTTC. As protein: CCARDGRSGNWGGYTF. The gene calls are TRBV20-1 and TRBJ1-2; no clear D. CDR3 length: 16 residues. Germline V gene lookup returns CDR1 DFQATT and CDR2 SNEGSKA (reference sequence).

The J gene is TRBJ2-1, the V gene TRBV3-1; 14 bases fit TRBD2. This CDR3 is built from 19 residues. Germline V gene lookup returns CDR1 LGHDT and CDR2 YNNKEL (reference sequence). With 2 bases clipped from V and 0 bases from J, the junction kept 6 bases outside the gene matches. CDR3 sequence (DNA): TGTGCCAGCAGCCAACCGGGACTAGCGGGGGAAAGCTCCTACAATGAGCAGTTCTTC. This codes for CASSQPGLAGESSYNEQFF.

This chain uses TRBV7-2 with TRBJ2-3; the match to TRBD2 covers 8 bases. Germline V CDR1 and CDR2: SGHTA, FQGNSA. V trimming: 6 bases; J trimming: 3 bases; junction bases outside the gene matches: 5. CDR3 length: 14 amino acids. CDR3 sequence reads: CASSRASGTDTQYF. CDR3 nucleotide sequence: TGTGCCAGCAGTCGGGCTAGCGGGACAGATACGCAGTATTTT.

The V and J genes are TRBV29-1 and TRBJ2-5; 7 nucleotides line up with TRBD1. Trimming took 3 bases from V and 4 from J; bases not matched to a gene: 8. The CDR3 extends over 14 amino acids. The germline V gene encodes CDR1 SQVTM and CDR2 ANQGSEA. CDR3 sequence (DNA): TGCAGCGTTGATGGTAGGACAGGTACAGAGACCCAGTACTTC. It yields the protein CSVDGRTGTETQYF.